The TCR beta chain described here comes from a study of cytomegalovirus exposure and HLA in healthy donors. Findings and caveats of the study: With later analysis, a missense DCLRE1C variant became linked to TCR beta V- and J-gene trimming. A later analysis found that most CMV-associated TCR beta chains appeared HLA-restricted. Specificity of three CMV-associated chains for CMV antigens was verified in vitro. An observed cluster of highly shared sequence variants was recorded as a likely sequencing artifact.

With regard to this clone: Its antigen is not identified.

The study ran its PCR with 60 Vbeta and 13 Jbeta primers. Here immunoSEQ multiplex PCR was the method, and the copy in TCRdb shows in-frame clones only, minus some. The sample lists approximately 160,000 clones, over 70% occurring once. Trimming left V 4 bases short and J 0 bases short, with 13 bases between. Germline V gene data show CDR1 as MDHEN and CDR2 as SYDVKM. This CDR3 is 16 amino acids long. The V gene is TRBV28, the J gene TRBJ1-5; D might be TRBD1 (6 bases). The source material was PBMCs. The TCR originated in a male donor in good health and CMV-seropositive. The CDR3 protein is CASSSWTDYSNQPQHF. The CDR3 DNA sequence: TGTGCCAGCAGTTCTTGGACAGATTATAGCAATCAGCCCCAGCATTTT.